This entry concerns a single TCR beta chain. As yet, its antigen is unknown. This record comes from a study of monozygotic twins with inflammatory bowel disease. Overall study results and limits: Researchers report that IBD patients shared fewer clonotypes with others than healthy twins, especially amid disease activity.

Germline CDR1 reads DFQATT; CDR2 reads SNEGSKA (reference sequence). This CDR3 has 13 residues. TCRalpha and TCRbeta cDNA was put through two nested PCRs of approximately 17 and 9 cycles. Reanalyzing the 5' RACE reads, TCRdb keeps one entry per CDR3 protein, without DNA. The table lists around 450,000 distinct CDR3 sequences. The sequenced sample was blood. The chain recombines TRBV20-1 with TRBJ2-7; with no DNA, the TCRdb D assignment of TRBD1 cannot be verified. The sequence came from a human donor with ulcerative colitis or Crohn's disease, or a healthy co-twin of an affected twin (not recorded which). The CDR3 region is CSARDRGNYEQYF.